This TCR beta chain was retrieved from a study of shared clonotypes between healthy human individuals. Whole-study context: A donor's plate count was three for CD4 naive and three for CD4 memory; CD8 naive had two and CD8 memory one.

Data came from immunoSEQ multiplex PCR; TCRdb stores just in-frame clones and leaves some out. The sample consists of under 80,000 clones, 60% to 65% of them appearing once. Trimming took 2 bases from V and 5 from J, leaving 8 bases between them. Germline lookup yields CDR1 LGHNA and CDR2 YSLEER. The CDR3 is made up of 13 amino acids. Material for sequencing was memory CD8+ T cells sorted from blood. Subset of the sample: CD45RO+ cells pooled with CCR7-negative TemRA cells. The chain combines TRBV4-3 with TRBJ2-3; D remains unclear. This receptor was taken from a man aged 30-40 years in good health. The CDR3 protein is CASSQTAIDTQYF. The CDR3, as DNA: TGCGCCAGCAGCCAAACAGCCATAGATACGCAGTATTTT.